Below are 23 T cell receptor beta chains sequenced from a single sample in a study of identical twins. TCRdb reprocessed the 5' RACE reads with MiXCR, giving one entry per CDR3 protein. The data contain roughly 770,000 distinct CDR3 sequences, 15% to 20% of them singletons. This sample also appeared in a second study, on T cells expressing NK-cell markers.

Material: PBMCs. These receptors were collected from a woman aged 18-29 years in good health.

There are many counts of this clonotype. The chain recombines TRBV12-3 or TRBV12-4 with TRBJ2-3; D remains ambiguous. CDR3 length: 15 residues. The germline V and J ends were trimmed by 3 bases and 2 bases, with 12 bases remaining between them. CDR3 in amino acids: CASSFRRTFTDTQYF. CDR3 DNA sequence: TGTGCCAGCAGTTTTAGGCGGACCTTCACAGATACGCAGTATTTT.

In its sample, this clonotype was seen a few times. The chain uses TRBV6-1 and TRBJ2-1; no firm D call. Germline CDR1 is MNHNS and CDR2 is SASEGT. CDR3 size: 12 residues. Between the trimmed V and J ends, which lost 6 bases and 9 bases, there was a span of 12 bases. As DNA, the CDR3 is TGTGCCAGCAGCTACATTGTGGGTGAGCAGTTCTTC. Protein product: CASSYIVGEQFF.

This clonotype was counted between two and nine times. CDR3 sequence reads: CASSMSTGRRDTGELFF. CDR3 coding DNA: TGTGCCAGCAGTATGTCAACAGGGAGAAGAGACACCGGGGAGCTGTTTTTT. The chain has TRBV6-2 or TRBV6-3 and TRBJ2-2, with a possible D match to TRBD1 (6 bases). The CDR3 is made up of 17 amino acids. V lost 5 bases and J 3 bases, leaving 19 bases between the germline ends. Germline loops: CDR1 MNHEY, CDR2 SVGEGT.

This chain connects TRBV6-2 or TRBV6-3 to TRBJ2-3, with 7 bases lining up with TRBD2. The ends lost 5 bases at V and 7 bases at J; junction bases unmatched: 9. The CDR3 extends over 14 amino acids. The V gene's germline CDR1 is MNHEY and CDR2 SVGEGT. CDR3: CASSPGGAGNTQYF. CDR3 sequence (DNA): TGTGCCAGCAGTCCCGGGGGAGCGGGGAATACGCAGTATTTT.

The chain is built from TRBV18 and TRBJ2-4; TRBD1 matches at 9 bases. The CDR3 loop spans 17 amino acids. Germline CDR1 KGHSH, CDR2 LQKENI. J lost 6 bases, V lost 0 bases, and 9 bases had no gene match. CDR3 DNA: TGTGCCAGCTCACCACCGGCCGAGACAGGGGGATCAAACATTCAGTACTTC. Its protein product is CASSPPAETGGSNIQYF. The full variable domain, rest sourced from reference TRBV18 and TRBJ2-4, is NAGVMQNPRHLVRRRGQEARLRCSPMKGHSHVYWYRQLPEEGLKFMVYLQKENIIDESGMPKERFSAEFPKEGPSILRIQQVVRGDSAAYFCASSPPAETGGSNIQYFGAGTRLSVL.

CDR3 sequence reads: CASSLYGTVQPQHF. The CDR3 coding sequence is TGTGCCAGCAGCTTGTACGGGACAGTTCAGCCCCAGCATTTT. The V and J genes are TRBV5-5 and TRBJ1-5, with 7 bases matching TRBD1. V was pared by 1 base and J by 6 bases, with 4 bases of the junction left unmatched. This CDR3 comprises 14 residues. Germline CDR1 is SGHKS and CDR2 is YYEKEE (reference sequence).

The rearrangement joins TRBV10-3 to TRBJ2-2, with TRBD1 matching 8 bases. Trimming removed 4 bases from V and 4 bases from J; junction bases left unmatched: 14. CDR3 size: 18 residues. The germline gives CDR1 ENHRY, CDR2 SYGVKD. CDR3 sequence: CAISGNPRTGISTGELFF. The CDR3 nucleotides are TGTGCCATCAGTGGAAACCCCCGGACAGGGATCTCCACCGGGGAGCTGTTTTTT.

The CDR3: CASSSPTGAYNEQFF. Here the CDR3 DNA reads TGTGCCAGCAGCTCTCCGACAGGGGCCTACAATGAGCAGTTCTTC. The chain has TRBV7-2 and TRBJ2-1; 8 nucleotides align to TRBD1. The CDR3 is made up of 15 amino acids. The germline V gene has CDR1 SGHTA and CDR2 FQGNSA. The V gene end was trimmed by 4 bases and the J gene end by 2 bases; junction bases not matched to a gene: 4.

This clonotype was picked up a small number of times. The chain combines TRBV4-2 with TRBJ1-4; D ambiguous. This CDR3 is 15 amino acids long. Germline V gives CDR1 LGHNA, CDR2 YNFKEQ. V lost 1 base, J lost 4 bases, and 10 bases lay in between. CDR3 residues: CASSQGSANNEKLFF. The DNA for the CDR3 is TGTGCCAGCAGCCAAGGGTCAGCCAATAATGAAAAACTGTTTTTT.

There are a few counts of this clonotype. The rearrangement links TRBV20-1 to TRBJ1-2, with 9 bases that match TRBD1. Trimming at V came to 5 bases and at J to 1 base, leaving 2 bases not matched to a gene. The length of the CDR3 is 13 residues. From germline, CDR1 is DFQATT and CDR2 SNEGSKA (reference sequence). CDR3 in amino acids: CSARTGVNYGYTF. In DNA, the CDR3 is TGCAGTGCTCGGACAGGGGTTAACTATGGCTACACCTTC.

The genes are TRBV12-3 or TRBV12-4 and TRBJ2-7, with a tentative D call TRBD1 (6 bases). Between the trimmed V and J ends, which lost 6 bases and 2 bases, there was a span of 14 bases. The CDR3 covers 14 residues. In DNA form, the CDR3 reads TGTGCCAGCAGGGAAACGGACAGACCCTACGAGCAGTACTTC. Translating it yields CASRETDRPYEQYF.

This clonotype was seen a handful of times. CDR3 sequence: CASSEFVGGPNNEQFF. CDR3 sequence (DNA): TGTGCCAGCAGTGAATTTGTGGGAGGGCCGAACAATGAGCAGTTCTTC. The gene calls are TRBV6-1 and TRBJ2-1; 7 nucleotides agree with TRBD2. Germline lookup yields CDR1 MNHNS and CDR2 SASEGT. V dropped 2 bases and J dropped 5; count of bases not matched to a gene: 9. CDR3 length equals 16 residues.

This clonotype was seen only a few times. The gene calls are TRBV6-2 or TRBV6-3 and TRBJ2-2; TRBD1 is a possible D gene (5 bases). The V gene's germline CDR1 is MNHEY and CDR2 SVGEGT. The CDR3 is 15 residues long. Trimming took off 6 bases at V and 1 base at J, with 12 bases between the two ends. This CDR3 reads CASSPLGQNTGELFF. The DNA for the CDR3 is TGTGCCAGCAGCCCCCTCGGACAGAACACCGGGGAGCTGTTTTTT.

Here the CDR3 DNA reads TGTGCCAGCAGCGTAGACGGCAATGAGCAGTTCTTC. This sequence encodes CASSVDGNEQFF. This chain links TRBV9 with TRBJ2-1, with unresolved D. V lost 0 bases and J lost 6, with 4 bases in between. Looked up from germline, CDR1 is SGDLS and CDR2 is YYNGEE. The CDR3 contains 12 residues.

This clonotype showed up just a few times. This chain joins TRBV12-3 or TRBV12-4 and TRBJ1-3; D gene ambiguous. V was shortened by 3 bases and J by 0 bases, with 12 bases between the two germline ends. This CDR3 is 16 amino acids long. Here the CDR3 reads CASSLRLGSSGNTIYF. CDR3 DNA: TGTGCCAGCAGTTTGCGGTTGGGGAGCTCTGGAAACACCATATATTTT.

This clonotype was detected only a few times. The CDR3 reads CASSVGTDPTITYEQYF. DNA of the CDR3: TGTGCCAGCAGCGTAGGGACAGATCCGACGATTACCTACGAGCAGTACTTC. The rearrangement uses TRBV9 and TRBJ2-7; TRBD1 is a possible D gene (6 bases). Germline loops: CDR1 SGDLS, CDR2 YYNGEE. The CDR3 contains 17 residues. Trimming pared 0 bases from V and 2 bases from J, leaving 18 bases between.

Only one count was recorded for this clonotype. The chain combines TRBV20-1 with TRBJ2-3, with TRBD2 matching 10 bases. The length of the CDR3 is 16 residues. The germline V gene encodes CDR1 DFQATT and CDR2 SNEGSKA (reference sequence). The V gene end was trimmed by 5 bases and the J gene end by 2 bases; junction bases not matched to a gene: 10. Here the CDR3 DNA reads TGCAGTGCTTTAGGGCTAGCGGGAGTCACCACAGATACGCAGTATTTT. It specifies CSALGLAGVTTDTQYF.

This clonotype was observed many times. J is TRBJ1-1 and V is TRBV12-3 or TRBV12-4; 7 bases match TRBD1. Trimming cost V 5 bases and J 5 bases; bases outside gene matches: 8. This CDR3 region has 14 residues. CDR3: CASSPQGRGTEAFF. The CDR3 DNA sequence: TGTGCCAGCAGTCCACAGGGGCGAGGTACTGAAGCTTTCTTT.

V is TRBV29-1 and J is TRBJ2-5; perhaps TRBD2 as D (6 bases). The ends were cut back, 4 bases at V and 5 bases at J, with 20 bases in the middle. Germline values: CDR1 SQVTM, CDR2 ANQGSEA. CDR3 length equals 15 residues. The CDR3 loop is CSVAPRGGILETQYF. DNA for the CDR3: TGCAGCGTTGCCCCAAGGGGCGGGATTTTGGAGACCCAGTACTTC.

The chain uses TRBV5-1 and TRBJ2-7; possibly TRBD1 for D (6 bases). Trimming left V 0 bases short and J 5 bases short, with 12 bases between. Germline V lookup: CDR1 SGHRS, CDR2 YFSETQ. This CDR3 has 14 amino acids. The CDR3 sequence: CASSLGQGNHEQYF. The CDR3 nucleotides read TGCGCCAGCAGCTTGGGTCAGGGGAACCACGAGCAGTACTTC. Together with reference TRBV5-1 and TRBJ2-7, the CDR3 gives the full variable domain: KAGVTQTPRYLIKTRGQQVTLSCSPISGHRSVSWYQQTPGQGLQFLFEYFSETQRNKGNFPGRFSGRQFSNSRSEMNVSTLELGDSALYLCASSLGQGNHEQYFGPGTRLTVT.

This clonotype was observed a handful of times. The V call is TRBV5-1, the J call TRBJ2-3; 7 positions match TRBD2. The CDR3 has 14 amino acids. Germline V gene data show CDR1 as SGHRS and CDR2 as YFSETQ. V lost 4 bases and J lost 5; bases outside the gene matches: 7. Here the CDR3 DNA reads TGCGCCAGCAGCCCCTGGGCGGGGGTAGATACGCAGTATTTT. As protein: CASSPWAGVDTQYF.

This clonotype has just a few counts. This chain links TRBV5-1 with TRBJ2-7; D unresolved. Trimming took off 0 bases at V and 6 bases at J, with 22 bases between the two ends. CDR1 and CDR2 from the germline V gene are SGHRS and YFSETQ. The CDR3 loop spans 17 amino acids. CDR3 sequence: CASSLVGSPIRPREQYF. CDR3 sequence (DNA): TGCGCCAGCAGCTTGGTTGGTAGCCCCATCAGGCCTCGCGAGCAGTACTTC. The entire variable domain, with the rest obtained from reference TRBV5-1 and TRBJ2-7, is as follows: KAGVTQTPRYLIKTRGQQVTLSCSPISGHRSVSWYQQTPGQGLQFLFEYFSETQRNKGNFPGRFSGRQFSNSRSEMNVSTLELGDSALYLCASSLVGSPIRPREQYFGPGTRLTVT.

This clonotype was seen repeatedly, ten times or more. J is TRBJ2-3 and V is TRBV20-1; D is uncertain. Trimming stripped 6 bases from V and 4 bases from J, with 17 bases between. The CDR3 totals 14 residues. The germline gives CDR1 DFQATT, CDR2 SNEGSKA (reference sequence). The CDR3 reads CSALTTTYADTQYF. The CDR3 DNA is TGCAGTGCCCTAACTACTACTTATGCAGATACGCAGTATTTT.